A selection of T cell receptor beta chains follows, all from one sample in a study of molecular identifiers for immune sequencing clone quantification. TCRdb itself ran the PCR reads through MiXCR, one entry per CDR3 protein. Here the sample spans about half a million distinct CDR3 sequences, approximately 25% being singletons. What was sequenced was naive CD8+ T cells from blood, with Jurkat cell RNA spiked in. The receptor set was obtained from a human donor in good health. Some libraries in this study had Jurkat cell RNA spiked in. The CDR3 runs from the conserved cysteine through the conserved F or W. D genes are given only for firm matches. Some rows mark clone size as missing; the rest say once, few, many or name a class of expanded clone.

>TRBV9|TRBJ2-2|NA|few
TGTGCCAGCAGCCCCCTCGACTACACCGGGGAGCTGTTTTTT
CASSPLDYTGELFF
>TRBV5-5|TRBJ2-2|TRBD1|NA
TGTGCCAGCAGCTGGGGGACAGGGGAAAACGGGGAGCTGTTTTTT
CASSWGTGENGELFF
>TRBV6-5|TRBJ1-2|TRBD1|few
TGTGCCAGCAGGCCAGGGACAGAACTTAACTATGGCTACACCTTC
CASRPGTELNYGYTF
>TRBV6-2/TRBV6-3|TRBJ1-2|NA|many
TGTGCCTCCTGGTTGCCGGTCTATGGCTACACCTTC
CASWLPVYGYTF
>TRBV28|TRBJ2-7|NA|NA
TGTGCCAGCAGTTTGCCCCATCAGGGGGGCTCCTACGAGCAGTACTTC
CASSLPHQGGSYEQYF
>TRBV20-1|TRBJ2-3|TRBD2|NA
TGCAGTGCTAGAGACCCGACAGGGCTAGCGGGGGTTAGAGATACGCAGTATTTT
CSARDPTGLAGVRDTQYF
>TRBV4-3|TRBJ1-5|NA|few
TGCGCCAGCAGCCGGGACATTAGCAATCAGCCCCAGCATTTT
CASSRDISNQPQHF
>TRBV7-8|TRBJ2-1|NA|NA
TGTGCCAGCAGTCTAACAGGGTATTTTACCTCCTACAATGAGCAGTTCTTC
CASSLTGYFTSYNEQFF
>TRBV30|TRBJ1-5|TRBD1|NA
TGTGCCTGGGCGGGACAGGGAAGCAATCAGCCCCAGCATTTT
CAWAGQGSNQPQHF
>TRBV4-3|TRBJ2-7|NA|few
TGCGCCAGCAGCCAAGCAGCAGGGGCCGAGCAGTACTTC
CASSQAAGAEQYF
>TRBV12-3/TRBV12-4|TRBJ2-2|NA|NA
TGTGCCAGCAGTTTATTTCTCACCGGGGAGCTGTTTTTT
CASSLFLTGELFF
>TRBV4-3|TRBJ2-4|TRBD1|NA
TGCGCCAGCAGCCAAGAGGTTGGTCGAGGACAGGGGGCATTAGCCAAAAACATTCAGTACTTC
CASSQEVGRGQGALAKNIQYF
>TRBV5-1|TRBJ2-5|TRBD1|NA
TGCGCCAGCAGTCAGCCGGTGGACAGGGTGGAAGAGACCCAGTACTTC
CASSQPVDRVEETQYF
>TRBV20-1|TRBJ2-7|TRBD2|many
TGCAGTGCTAGAGAAGCGGGAGGACCCGAGCAGTACTTC
CSAREAGGPEQYF
>TRBV20-1|TRBJ2-5|TRBD1|NA
TGCAGTGCTAGAGAGACAGGGGGGGAGACCCAGTACTTC
CSARETGGETQYF
>TRBV7-8|TRBJ1-1|NA|NA
TGTGCCAGCAGCGAGGTTGGGGGTAATAACACTGAAGCTTTCTTT
CASSEVGGNNTEAFF
>TRBV5-1|TRBJ2-1|TRBD2|NA
TGCGCCAGCAGCTTGTACGAGCGGGGAACCTACAATGAGCAGTTCTTC
CASSLYERGTYNEQFF
>TRBV20-1|TRBJ2-5|NA|NA
TGCAGTGCTAGTAGCAGCCATCTGGGAGAGACCCAGTACTTC
CSASSSHLGETQYF
>TRBV28|TRBJ2-2|TRBD2|few
TGTGCCAGCAGTCCACTAGCGGCCGGGGAGCTGTTTTTT
CASSPLAAGELFF
>TRBV6-2/TRBV6-3|TRBJ2-7|TRBD1|NA
TGTGCCAGCAGCAGCCCGGGACAGGGTGTTTGGCCCCCCTACGAGCAGTACTTC
CASSSPGQGVWPPYEQYF
>TRBV5-4|TRBJ1-1|TRBD1|many
TGTGCCAGCAGCCCCTGGACAGGGCGGAGCACTGAAGCTTTCTTT
CASSPWTGRSTEAFF
>TRBV5-1|TRBJ2-5|TRBD1|few
TGCGCCAGCAGCTTGGGGACAGGGGCAGAGACCCAGTACTTC
CASSLGTGAETQYF
>TRBV28|TRBJ2-4|NA|many
TGTGCCAGCAGTTTACGAGGAGCCAAAAACATTCAGTACTTC
CASSLRGAKNIQYF
>TRBV21-1|TRBJ2-7|NA|many
TGTGCCAGCAGCTCCCTCGTGTACGAGCAGTACTTC
CASSSLVYEQYF
>TRBV20-1|TRBJ2-7|NA|many
TGCAGTGCTAGGGGGCAGGACGACGAGCAGTACTTC
CSARGQDDEQYF
>TRBV7-2|TRBJ2-1|TRBD2|NA
TGTGCCAGCAGCTTAGAGGTAGCGGGCTACAATGAGCAGTTCTTC
CASSLEVAGYNEQFF
>TRBV12-3/TRBV12-4|TRBJ1-1|TRBD1|NA
TGTGCCAGCAGTCTCGTGACAGGGTACACTGAAGCTTTCTTT
CASSLVTGYTEAFF
>TRBV7-9|TRBJ1-1|NA|NA
TGTGCCGGCAGCTCTTGGAGGCAAGTCGGGCACACTGAAGCTTTCTTT
CAGSSWRQVGHTEAFF
>TRBV28|TRBJ2-7|NA|NA
TGTGCCAGCAGCCCCAATGGACATTCTTACGACGAGCAGTACTTC
CASSPNGHSYDEQYF
>TRBV5-1|TRBJ2-3|TRBD2|NA
TGCGCCAGCAGCTCGAGACTAGCGGGAGAGGATATGCCTTCAGATACGCAGTATTTC
CASSSRLAGEDMPSDTQYF
>TRBV27|TRBJ2-1|TRBD1|NA
TGTGCCAGCAACGACAGGGGCTATTACAATGAGCAGTTCTTC
CASNDRGYYNEQFF
>TRBV4-3|TRBJ1-6|NA|few
TGCGCCAGCAGCCAAGACAGGAGCTCCTATAATTCACCCCTCCACTTT
CASSQDRSSYNSPLHF
>TRBV2|TRBJ2-1|NA|once
TGTGCCAGCAGTGAAGGCTTGGGGTGTAATGGGCAGTTCTTC
CASSEGLGCNGQFF
>TRBV29-1|TRBJ2-3|NA|NA
TGCAGCGTTGAGGGGTCCAGTGGGGTATCCACAGATACGCAGTATTTT
CSVEGSSGVSTDTQYF
>TRBV6-5|TRBJ1-1|TRBD1|NA
TGTGCCAGCAGTTACTCGATAAATTATGAGGACCTCTACAGGGGGGGAGCTTTCTTT
CASSYSINYEDLYRGGAFF
>TRBV7-2|TRBJ2-7|TRBD2|NA
TGTGCCAGCAGCCACCAGGGACTAGCGGGAGTCGGTGAGCAGTACTTC
CASSHQGLAGVGEQYF
>TRBV7-9|TRBJ2-2|NA|few
TGTGCCAGCATCCCGGGGCAGCCATACATGAACACCGGGGAGCTGTTTTTT
CASIPGQPYMNTGELFF
>TRBV27|TRBJ2-7|NA|few
TGTGCCAGCAGTTTGGGGGGCAGGGTCTACGAGCAGTACTTC
CASSLGGRVYEQYF
>TRBV16|TRBJ2-7|NA|few
TGTGCCAGCAGCCAATCGAGGTCAGGGGGACTCTACGAGCAGTACTTC
CASSQSRSGGLYEQYF
>TRBV7-9|TRBJ2-3|NA|many
TGTGCCAGCAGGGACTTCACAGATACGCAGTATTTT
CASRDFTDTQYF
>TRBV14|TRBJ2-7|TRBD2|few
TGTGCCAGCAGCCAAGATCTAGCGGGAGTCAATACATACGAGCAGTACTTC
CASSQDLAGVNTYEQYF
>TRBV2|TRBJ2-1|NA|NA
TGTGCCATTCTTAACCCCAAGGGGAACAATGAGCAGTTCTTC
CAILNPKGNNEQFF
>TRBV7-9|TRBJ2-1|NA|NA
TGTGCCAGCAGCCCAATTAGGGTCTATGAGCAGTTCTTC
CASSPIRVYEQFF
>TRBV27|TRBJ1-6|TRBD1|many
TGTGCCACCCAAGATACAGGGGGCAGGTCCCTCCACTTT
CATQDTGGRSLHF
>TRBV5-3|TRBJ2-7|NA|once
TGTGCCAGCAGCTGGACCCGCGGGACTGGCGTTTACGAGCAGTACTTC
CASSWTRGTGVYEQYF
>TRBV27|TRBJ2-3|TRBD2|NA
TGTGCCAGCAGTTTGATCCCCGGGACTAGCGGCGCAGATACGCAGTATTTT
CASSLIPGTSGADTQYF
>TRBV7-9|TRBJ2-5|NA|NA
TGTGCCAGCAGCCCCCCCTCGGGGCGCCGCCTAATCCAGTACTTC
CASSPPSGRRLIQYF
>TRBV7-6|TRBJ2-2|NA|NA
TGTGCCAGCAGCCACGGAAACAGGACCGGGGAGCTGTTTTTT
CASSHGNRTGELFF
>TRBV29-1|TRBJ2-1|TRBD1|once
TGCAGCGTGCGGGGGGACAGGGGGCGGGCCTACAATGAGCAGTTCTTC
CSVRGDRGRAYNEQFF
>TRBV12-3/TRBV12-4|TRBJ2-7|NA|NA
TGTGCCAGCAGTCCTCTCCCGACGGGGGACTACGAGCAGTACTTC
CASSPLPTGDYEQYF
>TRBV20-1|TRBJ2-5|TRBD2|NA
TGCAGTGCTTCCCCCCGGCTAGCGGGGAGAGAGACCCAGTACTTC
CSASPRLAGRETQYF
>TRBV5-1|TRBJ2-3|NA|many
TGCGCCAGCAGCTTGACAGGGAGGAACACAGATACGCAGTATTTT
CASSLTGRNTDTQYF
>TRBV7-9|TRBJ1-3|NA|NA
TGTGCCAGCAGTGGCCCCACGAGACTCAGCTCTGGAAACACCATATATTTT
CASSGPTRLSSGNTIYF